The present entry profiles one TCR beta chain with its context. This entry is derived from a study of cytomegalovirus exposure and HLA in healthy donors. Study at large: Inside one of the first data releases sat some 85 million unique TCRs taken from HLA-typed donors.

Primers: 60 Vbeta forward and 13 Jbeta reverse. Repertoires were generated with immunoSEQ multiplex PCR, while TCRdb's copy carries only in-frame clones and drops some. Of 110,000 or so clones in the sample, over 55% are singletons; the top ten hold almost 8.5%. Per the germline V gene, CDR1 is SNHLY and CDR2 is FYNNEI. Deletions cut 4 bases from V and 0 bases from J, with 7 bases between. The CDR3 has 13 amino acids. This rearrangement joins TRBV2 to TRBJ2-7, with unresolved D. Sequenced sample: PBMCs. This sequence was found in a man aged 18 to 30 in good health and CMV-seropositive. The CDR3 coding sequence is TGTGCCAGCAGTGGCCGGGTCTCCTACGAGCAGTACGTC. Protein: CASSGRVSYEQYV.